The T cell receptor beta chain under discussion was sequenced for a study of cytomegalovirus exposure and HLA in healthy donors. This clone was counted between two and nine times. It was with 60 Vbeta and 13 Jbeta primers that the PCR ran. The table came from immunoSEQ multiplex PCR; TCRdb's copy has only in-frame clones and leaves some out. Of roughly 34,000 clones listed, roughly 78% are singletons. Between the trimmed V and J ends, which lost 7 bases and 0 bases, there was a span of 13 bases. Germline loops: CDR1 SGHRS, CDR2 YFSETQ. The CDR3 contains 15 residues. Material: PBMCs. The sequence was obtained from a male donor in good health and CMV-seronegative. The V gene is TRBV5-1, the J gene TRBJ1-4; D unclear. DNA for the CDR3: TGCGCCAGCTCTTTGATGGCCGCAACTAATGAAAAACTGTTTTTT. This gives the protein CASSLMAATNEKLFF.